The clone carrying this T cell receptor (beta chain) appeared a few times. What it recognizes is unknown. Germline V gene sequence: CDR1 SGHTA, CDR2 FQGTGA. Trimming took 9 bases from V and 3 from J, leaving 11 bases between them. CDR3 length: 13 residues. Samples were taken several times over chemoradiotherapy. These data are taken from a study of chemoradiotherapy in HPV16-positive cancers. Study-level results: Candidate HPV-specific clones and E7-related TCR motifs grew in tumor during treatment. For HPV16-positive patients, expanding HPV-responsive T cells associated with longer recurrence-free survival.

Using immunoSEQ multiplex PCR, the repertoire was profiled, and TCRdb retains in-frame clones only, with some absent. The sample holds around 40,000 clones, 76% seen once. This sample comprised blood, obtained from a patient who underwent chemoradiotherapy. This sequence originates from a human donor with HPV-associated anogenital cancer. The chain uses TRBV7-3 and TRBJ1-4, with D maybe TRBD1 (5 bases). The CDR3, as DNA: TGTGCCAGTGCTCCGGGACCTAATGAAAAACTGTTTTTT. As protein: CASAPGPNEKLFF.